This T cell receptor (beta chain) was found in a study of Graves' ophthalmopathy and Graves' hyperthyroidism. Overall study context: Before any treatment was given, at initial diagnosis, peripheral blood was collected.

This clonotype was found many times. V lost 2 bases and J lost 4, with 15 bases in between. The V gene's germline CDR1 is SEHNR and CDR2 FQNEAQ (reference sequence). The CDR3 length is 16 residues. RNA transcripts yielded amplified TCR beta CDR3 regions. HTBI primers primed a first-round RT-PCR, and a second-round multiplex PCR followed. TCRdb independently ran MiXCR on the multiplex PCR reads; one entry per CDR3 protein. Of 300,000 to 350,000 distinct CDR3 sequences listed, 15% to 20% are singletons. The sample was peripheral blood. The sequence came from an adult man with Graves' ophthalmopathy. The chain couples TRBV7-9 to TRBJ2-4; weak D call: TRBD1 (5 bases). The CDR3 DNA sequence: TGTGCCAGCAGCTTATCCTTGACAGCTGTGAAAAACATTCAGTACTTC. Translated: CASSLSLTAVKNIQYF.